These 28 T cell receptor beta chains originate from one sample sequenced in a study of blood T cell repertoires in COVID-19. Libraries were prepared by immunoSEQ multiplex PCR; TCRdb keeps only in-frame clonotypes and omits some of them. The sample yields about 270,000 clones, about 80% seen once. The source material was peripheral blood. The origin of the receptors is a human donor in a cohort sampled during active COVID-19.

This chain uses TRBV7-3 with TRBJ1-1, with D maybe TRBD1 (6 bases). Per germline, CDR1 SGHTA and CDR2 FQGTGA. Deletions cut 5 bases from V and 2 bases from J, with 9 bases between. This CDR3 is 13 amino acids long. CDR3 loop: CASSEQGNTEAFF. The CDR3 DNA sequence: TGTGCCAGCAGCGAACAGGGTAACACTGAAGCTTTCTTT.

This clone was observed a handful of times. V is TRBV7-9 and J is TRBJ2-2; 8 bases agree with TRBD1. Germline V gene lookup returns CDR1 SEHNR and CDR2 FQNEAQ (reference sequence). Trimming took 5 bases from V and 6 from J; bases not matched to a gene: 11. The CDR3 length is 16 residues. The CDR3 region is CASSPGGRGRSGELFF. In nucleotides, the CDR3 is TGTGCCAGCAGCCCGGGCGGCAGGGGGCGCTCCGGGGAGCTGTTTTTT.

This clone was seen just once. The rearrangement links TRBV9 to TRBJ2-3, with D unclear. The germline V and J ends were trimmed by 0 bases and 2 bases, with 4 bases remaining between them. Germline V gene sequence: CDR1 SGDLS, CDR2 YYNGEE. CDR3 size: 13 residues. CDR3 sequence (DNA): TGTGCCAGCAGCGTAGCGGTCACAGATACGCAGTATTTT. It translates to CASSVAVTDTQYF.

The V call is TRBV12-3 or TRBV12-4, the J call TRBJ2-7; D is ambiguous. The V gene lost 5 bases and the J gene lost 0 bases, with 5 bases spanning the gap. This CDR3 is built from 12 residues. This CDR3 is CASSLYSYEQYF. CDR3 nucleotide sequence: TGTGCCAGCAGTCTGTACTCCTACGAGCAGTACTTC.

The rearrangement joins TRBV27 to TRBJ2-1; TRBD2 agrees at 13 bases. The V and J ends lost 6 bases and 15 bases, in that order; junction bases with no gene match: 11. Per germline, CDR1 MNHEY and CDR2 SMNVEV (reference sequence). CDR3 length equals 14 residues. CDR3 sequence (DNA): TGTGCCAGCAGAGAACTAGCGGGAGGGCCTTTTGTGTTCTTC. This codes for CASRELAGGPFVFF.

This clone was recorded a few times. CDR3 residues: CASSTYSTGFGYGYTF. The CDR3 DNA reads as TGTGCCAGTAGTACCTACTCGACAGGGTTTGGCTATGGCTACACCTTC. V gene TRBV19 combines with J gene TRBJ1-2, with TRBD1 matching 7 bases. The CDR3 is 16 amino acids. V was clipped by 4 bases and J by 4 bases; unmatched bases: 12. Germline V gene lookup returns CDR1 LNHDA and CDR2 SQIVND (reference sequence).

The chain recombines TRBV9 with TRBJ1-1, with TRBD1 matching 7 bases. Unmatched junction bases numbered 8, after V lost 0 bases and J lost 6 bases. CDR3 size: 15 residues. The germline V gene encodes CDR1 SGDLS and CDR2 YYNGEE. The CDR3 region has the DNA TGTGCCAGCAGCGTAGCCCGGGACAGTATCTCTGAAGCTTTCTTT. Translating gives CASSVARDSISEAFF.

The chain has TRBV6-2 or TRBV6-3 and TRBJ2-5; TRBD1 aligns across 10 bases. Germline CDR1 is MNHEY and CDR2 is SVGEGT. This CDR3 comprises 17 residues. With V trimmed by 2 bases and J by 2 bases, 8 bases remained unmatched. The CDR3 DNA sequence: TGTGCCAGCAGTTACCGGGACAGGGGAAGGGATCAAGAGACCCAGTACTTC. Translating gives CASSYRDRGRDQETQYF.

This sequence joins TRBV6-5 and TRBJ2-5; the D is unclear. CDR3 size: 15 residues. The germline V gene has CDR1 MNHEY and CDR2 SVGAGI. The germline V and J ends were trimmed by 0 bases and 2 bases, with 10 bases remaining between them. The CDR3 nucleotides are TGTGCCAGCAGTTACTCGAGGTGGCGTCAAGAGACCCAGTACTTC. Amino acid sequence: CASSYSRWRQETQYF.

The chain employs TRBV9 and TRBJ2-7; possibly TRBD1 for D (6 bases). CDR1 and CDR2 from the germline V gene are SGDLS and YYNGEE. Trimming removed 3 bases from V and 2 bases from J, with 12 bases in between. CDR3 length: 14 residues. This CDR3 is CASSAPGVPYEQYF. In nucleotides, the CDR3 is TGTGCCAGCAGCGCACCAGGGGTTCCCTACGAGCAGTACTTC.

The CDR3 sequence: CASSQDQPGAGDTQYF. The DNA for the CDR3 is TGTGCCAGCAGCCAAGATCAACCGGGAGCGGGAGATACGCAGTATTTT. The chain carries TRBV4-2 and TRBJ2-3; TRBD2 is a possible D gene (6 bases). CDR3 length: 16 residues. Trimming took 0 bases from V and 5 from J, leaving 15 bases between them. Germline values: CDR1 LGHNA, CDR2 YNFKEQ.

J is TRBJ1-4 and V is TRBV9, with a possible D match to TRBD1 (5 bases). From germline, CDR1 is SGDLS and CDR2 YYNGEE. This CDR3 is 18 amino acids long. V lost 0 bases and J 8 bases, leaving 23 bases between the germline ends. CDR3 sequence: CASSVATEIGANIEKLFF. CDR3 DNA: TGTGCCAGCAGCGTAGCTACGGAAATTGGGGCAAATATCGAAAAACTGTTTTTT. Combining the CDR3 with reference TRBV9 and TRBJ1-4 gives the whole variable domain DSGVTQTPKHLITATGQRVTLRCSPRSGDLSVYWYQQSLDQGLQFLIQYYNGEERAKGNILERFSAQQFPDLHSELNLSSLELGDSALYFCASSVATEIGANIEKLFFGSGTQLSVL.

CDR3 sequence reads: CASSSPSRSYNEQFF. The CDR3 DNA is TGTGCCAGCAGTTCCCCGAGTCGGTCCTACAATGAGCAGTTCTTC. J is TRBJ2-1 and V is TRBV27; no clear D gene. Germline V gene sequence: CDR1 MNHEY, CDR2 SMNVEV (reference sequence). Trimming left V 4 bases short and J 1 base short, with 11 bases between. The CDR3 is 15 residues long.

The V and J genes are TRBV7-2 and TRBJ2-1; 13 bases are a match to TRBD2. J gave up 8 bases and V 5 bases, and 18 bases lay outside the gene matches. Germline V gene lookup returns CDR1 SGHTA and CDR2 FQGNSA. This CDR3 region has 19 residues. This CDR3 reads CASSPQTSGRQNRGYEQFF. CDR3 DNA sequence: TGTGCCAGCAGCCCTCAGACTAGCGGGAGGCAAAATAGAGGGTATGAGCAGTTCTTC.

The chain is built from TRBV5-1 and TRBJ2-1, with a weak D call TRBD1 (5 bases). Germline CDR1 reads SGHRS; CDR2 reads YFSETQ. The CDR3 is made up of 14 amino acids. V dropped 2 bases and J dropped 8 bases, with 14 bases sitting between them. The CDR3 loop is CASSFKPGLDEQFF. The CDR3 DNA follows: TGCGCCAGCAGCTTTAAACCAGGGTTAGATGAGCAGTTCTTC. Drawing the rest from reference TRBV5-1 and TRBJ2-1, the complete variable domain is KAGVTQTPRYLIKTRGQQVTLSCSPISGHRSVSWYQQTPGQGLQFLFEYFSETQRNKGNFPGRFSGRQFSNSRSEMNVSTLELGDSALYLCASSFKPGLDEQFFGPGTRLTVL.

The chain joins TRBV3-1 (or the pseudogene TRBV3-2) to TRBJ2-7, with 9 nucleotides matching TRBD2. The length of the CDR3 is 13 residues. Germline V gives CDR1 LGHDT, CDR2 YNNKEL (reference sequence). The V and J ends lost 6 bases and 1 base, in that order; junction bases with no gene match: 1. CDR3 nucleotides: TGTGCCAGCAGGCGGGAGGGTTCCTACGAGCAGTACTTC. It yields the protein CASRREGSYEQYF.

V and J are TRBV11-2 and TRBJ2-3; 7 positions match TRBD2. V lost 3 bases to trimming and J lost 1 base; unmatched junction nucleotides: 10. Germline CDR1 SGHAT, CDR2 FQNNGV. CDR3 size: 17 residues. The CDR3 sequence is CASSFHPSGKGTDTQYF. CDR3 nucleotides: TGTGCCAGCAGCTTTCACCCTAGCGGAAAGGGCACAGATACGCAGTATTTT. Together with reference TRBV11-2 and TRBJ2-3, the CDR3 gives the full variable domain: EAGVAQSPRYKIIEKRQSVAFWCNPISGHATLYWYQQILGQGPKLLIQFQNNGVVDDSQLPKDRFSAERLKGVDSTLKIQPAKLEDSAVYLCASSFHPSGKGTDTQYFGPGTRLTVL.

V and J are TRBV9 and TRBJ2-1; TRBD2 aligns across 7 bases. The J segment lost 7 bases and the V segment lost 0 bases, leaving 13 bases of the junction unmatched. This CDR3 is built from 17 residues. Germline CDR1 reads SGDLS; CDR2 reads YYNGEE. Here the CDR3 reads CASSVGSAGVGANEQFF. The CDR3 nucleotides read TGTGCCAGCAGCGTAGGGTCGGCGGGAGTAGGCGCAAATGAGCAGTTCTTC.

The V gene is TRBV4-1, the J gene TRBJ2-2, with 7 positions matching TRBD1. CDR3 length: 15 residues. The junction had 7 bases not matched to a gene; V was cut back by 5 bases and J by 4 bases. In germline, CDR1 is MGHRA, CDR2 YSYEKL. CDR3 region: CASSWDSRLTGELFF. CDR3 sequence (DNA): TGCGCCAGCAGCTGGGACAGCCGACTCACCGGGGAGCTGTTTTTT.

V gene TRBV12-3 or TRBV12-4 combines with J gene TRBJ2-3, with D perhaps TRBD2 (5 bases). The CDR3 runs to 13 residues. The V end lost 2 bases, the J end lost 11 bases, and 14 bases lay between the germline ends. Here the CDR3 reads CASSLMDSGKQYF. CDR3 in DNA: TGTGCCAGCAGTTTAATGGACTCGGGGAAGCAGTATTTT.

This rearrangement joins TRBV6-5 to TRBJ1-3, with D perhaps TRBD1 (6 bases). There are 15 residues in the CDR3. CDR1 is MNHEY, CDR2 SVGAGI, per germline. Trimming shortened V by 6 bases and J by 6 bases, and 18 bases separated the two germline ends. CDR3 coding DNA: TGTGCCAGCAGAAAGGGACACCTGGGGCTAAACACCATATATTTT. Protein product: CASRKGHLGLNTIYF.

This rearrangement joins TRBV28 to TRBJ1-6, with no clear D. V lost 6 bases and J 5 bases, leaving 17 bases between the germline ends. The CDR3 extends over 16 amino acids. Germline V gene sequence: CDR1 MDHEN, CDR2 SYDVKM. CDR3 loop: CASSPLGVLDNSPLHF. For the CDR3, the DNA is TGTGCCAGCAGCCCCCTCGGGGTGTTAGATAATTCACCCCTCCACTTT.

V is TRBV9 and J is TRBJ1-6, with a possible D match to TRBD1 (5 bases). CDR1 and CDR2 (germline): SGDLS, YYNGEE. Trimming stripped 6 bases from V and 9 bases from J, with 19 bases between. This CDR3 has 15 residues. CDR3 bases: TGTGCCAGCACCCACGGGCAGGGTGTCGGTTCACCCCTCCACTTT. It is translated as CASTHGQGVGSPLHF.

This clone is a singleton in its sample. The CDR3 protein is CASTGLAGGLDTQYF. The DNA for the CDR3 is TGTGCCAGTACCGGACTAGCGGGGGGCCTAGATACGCAGTATTTT. J is TRBJ2-3 and V is TRBV19; 14 bases line up with TRBD2. V shed 7 bases, J shed 5 bases, and the junction held 5 bases outside the gene matches. This CDR3 spans 15 amino acids. Germline V lookup: CDR1 LNHDA, CDR2 SQIVND (reference sequence).

The chain carries TRBV24-1 and TRBJ2-2; TRBD2 matches 7 bases. Germline V gene sequence: CDR1 KGHDR, CDR2 SFDVKD. The CDR3 runs 16 residues. J was trimmed by 2 bases and V by 4 bases; bases with no gene match: 6. CDR3 sequence reads: CATSELGGGNTGELFF. The CDR3 DNA reads as TGTGCCACCAGTGAACTGGGGGGGGGAAACACCGGGGAGCTGTTTTTT.

V gene TRBV19 combines with J gene TRBJ2-3; the match to TRBD1 covers 7 bases. The CDR3 consists of 15 residues. Germline trimming cut 6 bases from V and 3 bases from J; bases unmatched to any gene: 9. CDR1 and CDR2 from the germline V gene are LNHDA and SQIVND (reference sequence). In nucleotides, the CDR3 is TGTGCCAGTAGCCGACCAGGGGGAGTAACAGATACGCAGTATTTT. As protein: CASSRPGGVTDTQYF.

This chain joins TRBV10-2 and TRBJ1-6; 8 positions match TRBD1. The CDR3 is 14 amino acids. Trimming removed 6 bases from V and 9 bases from J; junction bases left unmatched: 7. CDR1 is WSHSY, CDR2 SAAADI, per germline. CDR3 bases: TGCGCCAGCAGGGACAGGGAGTTCGTTTCACCCCTCCACTTT. Amino acid sequence: CASRDREFVSPLHF.

This clone occurred a few times. The chain carries TRBV5-1 and TRBJ1-1; 7 nucleotides agree with TRBD1. CDR1 SGHRS and CDR2 YFSETQ come from the germline V gene. V lost 4 bases, J lost 4 bases, and 10 bases stayed unmatched. CDR3 length: 15 amino acids. This CDR3 is CASSSTQGSRTEAFF. CDR3 sequence (DNA): TGCGCCAGCAGCAGTACACAGGGGTCCCGCACTGAAGCTTTCTTT.